This T cell receptor beta chain was recovered during a study of blood T cells in healthy people across ages. The study's findings and limits: Across the age range, TCR beta diversity per million T cells fell in a roughly linear way.

This clonotype was seen a few times. The target antigen is unknown. Alongside a J-beta primer mix, a sample-barcoded 5' primer served in a second PCR lasting roughly 7 to 11 cycles. TCRdb fed the 5' RACE reads into MiXCR, producing one record per CDR3 protein. The table includes 650,000 to 1,000,000 distinct CDR3 sequences, about 47% detected once. Germline assignment: CDR1 SQVTM and CDR2 ANQGSEA. The CDR3 runs 14 residues. With 3 bases clipped from V and 6 bases from J, the junction kept 10 bases outside the gene matches. Sequencing was carried out using blood. The genes are TRBV29-1 and TRBJ1-1, with TRBD1 matching 7 bases. This receptor was obtained from a man older than 75 in good health. DNA of the CDR3: TGCAGCGTTGACCACCCGACAGGGTCGGCTGAAGCTTTCTTT. It codes for CSVDHPTGSAEAFF.